This TCR beta chain is drawn from a study of T cells in localized non-small cell lung cancer. Study results and caveats: Elevated blood T cell density was associated with longer overall survival.

To note about this clone: Its antigen is unknown.

TCRdb's copy holds only in-frame clones and misses some; the assay was immunoSEQ multiplex PCR. The data hold roughly 19,000 clones, with over 80% observed a single time. The CDR3 runs 15 residues. The germline V and J ends were trimmed by 6 bases and 3 bases, with 14 bases remaining between them. Per the germline V gene, CDR1 is MNHEY and CDR2 is SMNVEV (reference sequence). The rearrangement joins TRBV27 to TRBJ1-4; D might be TRBD1 (5 bases). The sequence came from a man aged 35-75 years with stage II squamous cell lung carcinoma. Sample: PBMCs, taken before any cancer treatment. This CDR3 is CASRLTGEPNEKLFF. CDR3 in DNA: TGTGCCAGCAGACTGACGGGGGAACCTAATGAAAAACTGTTTTTT.